The entry that follows covers one T cell receptor beta chain sequence. The data stem from a study of blood T cell repertoires in COVID-19. Study in general: Both acute and convalescent COVID-19 samples were obtained from the United States, Italy and Spain. T cells, B-cell-depleted T cells, or PBMCs provided the cDNA or gDNA that served as material.

Under the authors' procedure: Amplifying reference gene primers gave estimates of nucleated cell counts. The method was immunoSEQ multiplex PCR; TCRdb's version includes in-frame clones alone and lacks a portion of them. V and J calls and clone size come straight from that table; D and trimming were deduced from the DNA. The sample lists 110,000 or so clones; about 85% were seen once. Germline loops: CDR1 LNHDA, CDR2 SQIVND (reference sequence). The trim removed 4 bases at V and 3 bases at J, leaving 7 bases unmatched. This CDR3 has 16 residues. The chain couples TRBV19 to TRBJ2-1; 9 nucleotides match TRBD1. Input material: peripheral blood. The sequence was collected from a man in his forties or fifties with acute or convalescent COVID-19. The CDR3: CASSTVPGQGYNEQFF. Here the CDR3 DNA reads TGTGCCAGTAGTACCGTCCCGGGACAGGGCTACAATGAGCAGTTCTTC.